This TCR beta chain emerged from a study of blood T cell repertoires in COVID-19. Whole-study context: Material from acute and convalescent COVID-19 was sourced from the United States, Italy and Spain. PBMCs, B-cell-depleted T cells, or T cells provided the cDNA or gDNA that made up the material.

Germline values: CDR1 SGHNT, CDR2 YYREEE (reference sequence). Trimming removed 0 bases at V and 1 base at J, with 10 bases between. The CDR3 spans 15 residues. In the original processing: Amplification from reference gene primers served as the basis for estimated nucleated cell counts. The data were produced by immunoSEQ multiplex PCR, yet TCRdb's version contains in-frame clones alone and is incomplete. For V, J and clone size, that table is used; D and trimming come from the DNA. The data hold about 200,000 clones, with about nine tenths observed a single time. The material sequenced was peripheral blood. This receptor was obtained from a man aged 50-60 years with acute or convalescent COVID-19. The chain links TRBV5-4 to TRBJ1-1, with D uncertain. The CDR3 coding sequence is TGTGCCAGCAGCTTGGAATGGACTCAGAACACTGAAGCTTTCTTT. Amino acids: CASSLEWTQNTEAFF.